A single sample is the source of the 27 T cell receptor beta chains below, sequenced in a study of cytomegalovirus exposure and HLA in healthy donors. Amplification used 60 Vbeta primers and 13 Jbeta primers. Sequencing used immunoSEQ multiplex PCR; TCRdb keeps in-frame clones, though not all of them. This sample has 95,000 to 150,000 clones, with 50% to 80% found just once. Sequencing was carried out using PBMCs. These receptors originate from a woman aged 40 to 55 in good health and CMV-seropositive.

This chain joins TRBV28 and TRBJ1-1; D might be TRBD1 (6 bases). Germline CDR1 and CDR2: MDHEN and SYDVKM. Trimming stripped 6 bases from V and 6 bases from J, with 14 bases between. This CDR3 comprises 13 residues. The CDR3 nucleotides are TGTGCCAGCAGGGTGGAACAGGGTCCTGAAGCTTTCTTT. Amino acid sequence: CASRVEQGPEAFF.

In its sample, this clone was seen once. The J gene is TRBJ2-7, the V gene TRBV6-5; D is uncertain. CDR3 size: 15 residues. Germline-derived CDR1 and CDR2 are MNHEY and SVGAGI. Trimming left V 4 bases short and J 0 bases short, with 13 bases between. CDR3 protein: CASSSPGSGSYEQYF. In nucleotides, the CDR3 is TGTGCCAGCAGTTCCCCAGGATCAGGCTCCTACGAGCAGTACTTC.

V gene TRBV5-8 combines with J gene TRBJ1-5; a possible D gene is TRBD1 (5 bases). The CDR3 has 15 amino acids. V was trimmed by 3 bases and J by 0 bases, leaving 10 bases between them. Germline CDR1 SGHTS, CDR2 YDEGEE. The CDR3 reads CASSWEGYSNQPQHF. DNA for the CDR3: TGTGCCAGCAGCTGGGAGGGGTATAGCAATCAGCCCCAGCATTTT.

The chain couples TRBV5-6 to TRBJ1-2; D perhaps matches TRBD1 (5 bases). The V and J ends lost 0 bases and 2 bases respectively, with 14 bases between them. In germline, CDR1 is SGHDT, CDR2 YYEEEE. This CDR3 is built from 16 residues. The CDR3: CASSLEYRQENYGYTF. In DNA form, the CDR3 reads TGTGCCAGCAGCTTGGAATACAGGCAGGAAAACTATGGCTACACCTTC.

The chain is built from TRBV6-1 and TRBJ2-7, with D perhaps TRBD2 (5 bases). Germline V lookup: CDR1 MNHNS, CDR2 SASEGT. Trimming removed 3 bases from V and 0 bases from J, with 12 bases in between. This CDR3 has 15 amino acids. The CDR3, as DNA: TGTGCCAGCAGTGACAGGACTTCAAGCTCCTACGAGCAGTACTTC. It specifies CASSDRTSSSYEQYF.

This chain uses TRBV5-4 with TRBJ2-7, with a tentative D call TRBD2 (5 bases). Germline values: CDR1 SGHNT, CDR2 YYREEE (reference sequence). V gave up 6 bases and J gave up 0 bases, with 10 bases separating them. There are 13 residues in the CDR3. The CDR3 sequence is CASNREHSYEQYF. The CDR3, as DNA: TGTGCCAGCAACCGGGAACACTCCTACGAGCAGTACTTC. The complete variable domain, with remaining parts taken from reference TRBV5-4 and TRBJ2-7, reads ETGVTQSPTHLIKTRGQQVTLRCSSQSGHNTVSWYQQALGQGPQFIFQYYREEENGRGNFPPRFSGLQFPNYSSELNVNALELDDSALYLCASNREHSYEQYFGPGTRLTVT.

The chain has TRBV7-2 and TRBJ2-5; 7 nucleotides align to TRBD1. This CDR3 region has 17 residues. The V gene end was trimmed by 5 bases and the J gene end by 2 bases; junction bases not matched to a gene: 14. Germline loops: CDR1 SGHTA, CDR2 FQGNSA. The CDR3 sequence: CASSRGFIGTVQETQYF. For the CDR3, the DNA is TGTGCCAGCAGCAGGGGGTTTATCGGGACAGTTCAAGAGACCCAGTACTTC.

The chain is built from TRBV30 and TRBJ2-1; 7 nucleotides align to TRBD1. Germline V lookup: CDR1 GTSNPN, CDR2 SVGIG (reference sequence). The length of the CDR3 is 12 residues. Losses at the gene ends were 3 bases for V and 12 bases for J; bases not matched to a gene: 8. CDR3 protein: CAWSPRQGLQFF. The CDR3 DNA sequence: TGTGCCTGGAGCCCCCGACAGGGCTTGCAGTTCTTC.

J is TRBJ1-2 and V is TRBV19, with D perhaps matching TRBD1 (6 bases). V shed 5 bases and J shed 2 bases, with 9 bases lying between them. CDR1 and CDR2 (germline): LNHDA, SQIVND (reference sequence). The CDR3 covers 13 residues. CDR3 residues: CASSPGQNYGYTF. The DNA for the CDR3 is TGTGCCAGTAGTCCGGGACAAAACTATGGCTACACCTTC.

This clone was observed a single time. In DNA form, the CDR3 reads TGTGCCAGCAGGGAGGGAGGAATCCACGAGCAGTACTTC. Translated: CASREGGIHEQYF. This sequence joins TRBV25-1 and TRBJ2-7; D possibly corresponds to TRBD2 (6 bases). CDR3 size: 13 residues. Germline CDR1 reads MGHDK; CDR2 reads SYGVNS. V was shortened by 6 bases and J by 5 bases, with 14 bases between the two germline ends.

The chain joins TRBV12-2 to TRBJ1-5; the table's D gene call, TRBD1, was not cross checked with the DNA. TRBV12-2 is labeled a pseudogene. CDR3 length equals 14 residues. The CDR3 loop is CASRRKGHFQPQHF. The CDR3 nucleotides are TGTGCAAGTCGCCGGAAGGGACACTTTCAGCCCCAGCATTTT.

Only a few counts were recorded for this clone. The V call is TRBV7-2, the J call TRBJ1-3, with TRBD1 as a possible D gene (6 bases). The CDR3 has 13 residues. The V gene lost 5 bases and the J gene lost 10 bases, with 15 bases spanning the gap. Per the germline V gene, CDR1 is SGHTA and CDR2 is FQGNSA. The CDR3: CASSTRQAATIYF. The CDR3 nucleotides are TGTGCCAGCAGCACAAGACAGGCAGCTACCATATATTTT. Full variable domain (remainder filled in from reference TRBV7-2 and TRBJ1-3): GAGVSQSPSNKVTEKGKDVELRCDPISGHTALYWYRQSLGQGLEFLIYFQGNSAPDKSGLPSDRFSAERTGGSVSTLTIQRTQQEDSAVYLCASSTRQAATIYFGEGSWLTVV.

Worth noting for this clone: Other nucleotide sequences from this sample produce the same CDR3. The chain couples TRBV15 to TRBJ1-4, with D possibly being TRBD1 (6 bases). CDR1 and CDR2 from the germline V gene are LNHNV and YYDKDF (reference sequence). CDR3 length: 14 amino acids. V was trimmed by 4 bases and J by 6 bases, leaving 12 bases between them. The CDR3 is CATSIGGADEKLFF. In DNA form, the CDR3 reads TGTGCCACCAGCATCGGGGGGGCGGATGAAAAACTGTTTTTT.

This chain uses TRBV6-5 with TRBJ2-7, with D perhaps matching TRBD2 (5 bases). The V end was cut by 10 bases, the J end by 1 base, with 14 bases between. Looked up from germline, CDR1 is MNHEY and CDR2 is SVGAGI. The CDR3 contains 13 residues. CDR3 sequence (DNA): TGTGCCACCTTCGGTAGCGAGTCCTACGAGCAGTACTTC. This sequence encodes CATFGSESYEQYF.

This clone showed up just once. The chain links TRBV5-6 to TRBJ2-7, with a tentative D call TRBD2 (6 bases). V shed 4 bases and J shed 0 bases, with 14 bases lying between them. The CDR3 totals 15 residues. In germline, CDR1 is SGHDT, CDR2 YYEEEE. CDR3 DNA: TGTGCCAGCAGCCTACTACGCGGGGACTCCTACGAGCAGTACTTC. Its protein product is CASSLLRGDSYEQYF. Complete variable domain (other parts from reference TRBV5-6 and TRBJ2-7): DAGVTQSPTHLIKTRGQQVTLRCSPKSGHDTVSWYQQALGQGPQFIFQYYEEEERQRGNFPDRFSGHQFPNYSSELNVNALLLGDSALYLCASSLLRGDSYEQYFGPGTRLTVT.

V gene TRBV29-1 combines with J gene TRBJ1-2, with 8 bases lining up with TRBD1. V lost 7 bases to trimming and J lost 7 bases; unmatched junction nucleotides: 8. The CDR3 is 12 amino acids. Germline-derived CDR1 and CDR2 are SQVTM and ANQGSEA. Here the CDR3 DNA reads TGCAGCGCAGAGACAGGGGATATTGGCTACACCTTC. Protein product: CSAETGDIGYTF.

For the CDR3, the DNA is TGTGCTAGTGGTTTGGTGCGTGGGACAGCGACCTACGAGCAGTACTTC. Translation: CASGLVRGTATYEQYF. The chain uses TRBV12-5 and TRBJ2-7, with TRBD1 matching 7 bases. CDR3 size: 16 residues. V was pared by 0 bases and J by 2 bases, with 7 bases of the junction left unmatched. Germline CDR1 and CDR2: LGHNT and FRNRAP.

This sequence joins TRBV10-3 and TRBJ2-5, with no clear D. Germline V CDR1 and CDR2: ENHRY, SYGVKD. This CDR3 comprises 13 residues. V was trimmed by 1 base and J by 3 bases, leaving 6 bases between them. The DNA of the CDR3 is TGTGCCATCAGTGAGTGGCTGGAAGAGACCCAGTACTTC. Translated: CAISEWLEETQYF.

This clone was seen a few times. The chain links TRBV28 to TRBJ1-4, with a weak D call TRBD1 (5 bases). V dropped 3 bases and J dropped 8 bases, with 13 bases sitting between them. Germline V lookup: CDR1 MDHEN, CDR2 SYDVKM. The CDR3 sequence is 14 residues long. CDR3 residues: CASSFSGVWEKLFF. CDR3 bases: TGTGCCAGCAGTTTCTCGGGGGTGTGGGAAAAACTGTTTTTT. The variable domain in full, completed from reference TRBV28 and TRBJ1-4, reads DVKVTQSSRYLVKRTGEKVFLECVQDMDHENMFWYRQDPGLGLRLIYFSYDVKMKEKGDIPEGYSVSREKKERFSLILESASTNQTSMYLCASSFSGVWEKLFFGSGTQLSVL.

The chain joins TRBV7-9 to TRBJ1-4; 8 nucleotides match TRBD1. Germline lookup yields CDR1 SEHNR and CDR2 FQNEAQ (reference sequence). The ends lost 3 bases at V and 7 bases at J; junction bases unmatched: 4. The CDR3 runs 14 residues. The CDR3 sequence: CASSFRTGLEKLFF. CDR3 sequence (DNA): TGTGCCAGCAGCTTCCGGACAGGGCTTGAAAAACTGTTTTTT.

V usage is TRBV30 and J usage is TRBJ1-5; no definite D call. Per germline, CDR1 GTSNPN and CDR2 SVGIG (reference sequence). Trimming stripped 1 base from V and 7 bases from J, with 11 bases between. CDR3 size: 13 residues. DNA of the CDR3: TGTGCCTGGAGTGCAGAGGGTATCCAGCCCCAGCATTTT. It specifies CAWSAEGIQPQHF.

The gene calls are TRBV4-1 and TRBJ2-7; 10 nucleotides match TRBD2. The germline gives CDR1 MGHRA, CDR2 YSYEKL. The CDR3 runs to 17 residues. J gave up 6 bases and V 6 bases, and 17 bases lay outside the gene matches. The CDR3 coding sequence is TGCGCCAGCAGTCAGCGGCTAGCGGGAGTCATAGTTGCCGAGCAGTACTTC. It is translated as CASSQRLAGVIVAEQYF.

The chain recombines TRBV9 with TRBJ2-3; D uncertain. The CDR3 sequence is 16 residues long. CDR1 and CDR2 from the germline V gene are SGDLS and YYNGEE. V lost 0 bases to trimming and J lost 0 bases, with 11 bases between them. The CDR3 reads CASSVVGWASTDTQYF. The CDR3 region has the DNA TGTGCCAGCAGCGTAGTAGGTTGGGCCAGCACAGATACGCAGTATTTT.

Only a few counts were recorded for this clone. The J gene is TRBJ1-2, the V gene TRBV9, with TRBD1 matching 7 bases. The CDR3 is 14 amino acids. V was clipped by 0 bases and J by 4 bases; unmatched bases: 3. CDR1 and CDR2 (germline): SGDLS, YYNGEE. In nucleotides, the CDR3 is TGTGCCAGCAGCGTAGATCAGGGGGGCTATGGCTACACCTTC. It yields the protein CASSVDQGGYGYTF.

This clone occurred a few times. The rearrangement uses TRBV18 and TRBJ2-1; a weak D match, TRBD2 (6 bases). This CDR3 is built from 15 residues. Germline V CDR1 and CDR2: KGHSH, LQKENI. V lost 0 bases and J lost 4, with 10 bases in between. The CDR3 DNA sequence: TGTGCCAGCTCACCACCAGGGACTGGGTACAATGAGCAGTTCTTC. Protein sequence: CASSPPGTGYNEQFF.

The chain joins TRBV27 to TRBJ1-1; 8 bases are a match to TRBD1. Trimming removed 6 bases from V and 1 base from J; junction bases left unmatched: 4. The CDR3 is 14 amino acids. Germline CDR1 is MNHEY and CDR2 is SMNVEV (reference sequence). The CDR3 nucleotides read TGTGCCAGCAGACAGGGGGGGCGGAACACTGAAGCTTTCTTT. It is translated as CASRQGGRNTEAFF.

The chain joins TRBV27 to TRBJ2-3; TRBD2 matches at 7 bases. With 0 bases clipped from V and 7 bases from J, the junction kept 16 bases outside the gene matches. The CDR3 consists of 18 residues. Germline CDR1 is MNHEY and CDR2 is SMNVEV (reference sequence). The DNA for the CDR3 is TGTGCCAGCAGTTTATCGCAAAGAACCGGGACTACCGTTTATACGCAGTATTTT. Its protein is CASSLSQRTGTTVYTQYF.